This T cell receptor beta chain was obtained from a study of blood T cell repertoires in COVID-19. The CDR3 is made up of 13 amino acids. Germline V gives CDR1 MNHEY, CDR2 SVGAGI. With 8 bases removed from V and 5 bases from J, the gap between germline ends came to 14 bases. The repertoire was sequenced with immunoSEQ multiplex PCR; TCRdb's copy has only in-frame clones and lacks some. Of roughly 330,000 clones listed, approximately 82% were seen once; the top ten hold around 1.2%. Input material: peripheral blood. The chain employs TRBV6-5 and TRBJ2-3; tentatively, D is TRBD1 (5 bases). The receptor's source is a woman aged 45-65 years with acute or convalescent COVID-19. The CDR3 spells CASGVGREDTQYF. In DNA form, the CDR3 reads TGTGCCAGCGGGGTCGGCAGGGAAGATACGCAGTATTTT.